These 32 T cell receptor beta chains share one sample of origin, sequenced in a study of CD8 T cells in ankylosing spondylitis. In TCRdb, the 5' RACE reads were re-called with MiXCR into one record per CDR3 protein. The sample includes about 300,000 distinct CDR3 sequences, 9.5% to 13% of them seen just once. The material sequenced was blood, either unsorted or a sorted T cell fraction (not recorded which). The receptors shown here come from a female donor with ankylosing spondylitis or in good health (not recorded which).

The gene calls are TRBV13 and TRBJ2-1, with a possible D match to TRBD1 (6 bases). The germline V gene has CDR1 PRHDT and CDR2 FYEKMQ (reference sequence). V lost 5 bases, J lost 5 bases, and 16 bases lay in between. The CDR3 length is 15 residues. The CDR3 reads CASSHPQGLHNEQFF. In DNA, the CDR3 is TGTGCCAGCAGCCACCCACAGGGTCTGCACAATGAGCAGTTCTTC.

This clonotype was seen many times. The chain links TRBV25-1 to TRBJ1-1; maybe TRBD1 (5 bases). Germline V gives CDR1 MGHDK, CDR2 SYGVNS. Deletions cut 5 bases from V and 7 bases from J, with 11 bases between. The CDR3 consists of 12 residues. Written as DNA, the CDR3 is TGTGCCAGCAGTTATGGGGCAGGTGAAGCTTTCTTT. It codes for CASSYGAGEAFF.

The rearrangement uses TRBV20-1 and TRBJ2-5; the match to TRBD2 covers 16 bases. Germline V gene data show CDR1 as DFQATT and CDR2 as SNEGSKA (reference sequence). CDR3 length: 17 amino acids. CDR3 in DNA: TGCTGTGTCCCGGGACTAGCGGGGGGGGGTCTACAAGAGACCCAGTACTTC. Its translation: CCVPGLAGGGLQETQYF.

This chain uses TRBV24-1 with TRBJ2-7; no reliable D call. The CDR3 is 13 residues long. Germline CDR1 is KGHDR and CDR2 is SFDVKD. Trimming removed 6 bases from V and 0 bases from J, with 8 bases in between. The chain's CDR3 is CATSSTDSYEQYF. The DNA of the CDR3 is TGTGCCACCAGTTCGACGGACTCCTACGAGCAGTACTTC.

This clonotype was counted only a few times. This chain joins TRBV11-2 and TRBJ2-5; a possible D gene is TRBD2 (5 bases). V was shortened by 1 base and J by 6 bases, with 21 bases between the two germline ends. The CDR3 consists of 17 residues. Germline CDR1 is SGHAT and CDR2 is FQNNGV. The CDR3, as DNA: TGTGCCAGCAGCTTAGGTCTTAGTCGAGGGCCAGAAAAGACCCAGTACTTC. Its protein is CASSLGLSRGPEKTQYF.

V is TRBV20-1 and J is TRBJ2-3, with D perhaps TRBD2 (5 bases). The ends were cut back, 4 bases at V and 6 bases at J, with 14 bases in the middle. CDR3 length equals 13 residues. Germline-derived CDR1 and CDR2 are DFQATT and SNEGSKA (reference sequence). The CDR3 region is CSAKIQPGDTQYF. The DNA for the CDR3 is TGCAGTGCTAAGATCCAGCCGGGGGATACGCAGTATTTT.

The table lists this clonotype with a few counts. The chain links TRBV29-1 to TRBJ1-2, with D tentatively TRBD1 (5 bases). Per germline, CDR1 SQVTM and CDR2 ANQGSEA. The CDR3 runs to 12 residues. Trimming removed 3 bases from V and 5 bases from J, with 10 bases in between. CDR3 coding DNA: TGCAGCGTTGATGGGACGGTATATGGCTACACCTTC. Protein product: CSVDGTVYGYTF.

This clonotype has a count of ten or more. The chain combines TRBV3-1 with TRBJ1-1; no reliable D call. V lost 2 bases, J lost 5 bases, and 9 bases lay in between. This CDR3 has 13 amino acids. Germline V gene sequence: CDR1 LGHDT, CDR2 YNNKEL (reference sequence). The CDR3 reads CASSQYLWTEAFF. The DNA for the CDR3 is TGTGCCAGCAGCCAATACCTCTGGACTGAAGCTTTCTTT. The variable domain in full, completed from reference TRBV3-1 and TRBJ1-1, reads DTAVSQTPKYLVTQMGNDKSIKCEQNLGHDTMYWYKQDSKKFLKIMFSYNNKELIINETVPNRFSPKSPDKAHLNLHINSLELGDSAVYFCASSQYLWTEAFFGQGTRLTVV.

This clonotype was observed a few times. The genes are TRBV3-1 and TRBJ2-7; perhaps TRBD2 as D (6 bases). V lost 0 bases to trimming and J lost 2 bases, with 14 bases between them. CDR3 length: 16 residues. Germline V gene data show CDR1 as LGHDT and CDR2 as YNNKEL (reference sequence). The CDR3, as DNA: TGTGCCAGCAGCCAAGATGGGGGAGGAATCCCCTACGAGCAGTACTTC. It codes for CASSQDGGGIPYEQYF.

In this sample, this clonotype turned up many times. The rearrangement joins TRBV29-1 to TRBJ1-2; 10 nucleotides match TRBD1. Losses at the gene ends were 3 bases for V and 8 bases for J; bases not matched to a gene: 9. This CDR3 comprises 14 residues. Per germline, CDR1 SQVTM and CDR2 ANQGSEA. CDR3: CSVESGDRGLGYTF. The DNA for the CDR3 is TGCAGCGTTGAGAGTGGGGACAGGGGCTTGGGCTACACCTTC.

This clonotype was seen at least ten times. The chain uses TRBV12-3 or TRBV12-4 and TRBJ2-1; D remains unclear. This CDR3 comprises 14 residues. V lost 8 bases, J lost 2 bases, and 13 bases lay in between. CDR3 in amino acids: CASSRRDPYNEQFF. CDR3 DNA sequence: TGTGCCAGCTCTAGGCGAGACCCCTACAATGAGCAGTTCTTC.

This clonotype came up many times. CDR3 amino acids: CASTRSYNEQFF. The CDR3 DNA reads TGTGCCAGTACGCGGTCCTACAATGAGCAGTTCTTC. V is TRBV19 and J is TRBJ2-1; no definite D call. The CDR3 is 12 residues long. V gave up 7 bases and J gave up 1 base, with 5 bases separating them. Looked up from germline, CDR1 is LNHDA and CDR2 is SQIVND (reference sequence).

This clonotype was seen more than once but under ten times. This chain links TRBV3-1 with TRBJ2-5; D might be TRBD1 or TRBD2, each matching 6 bases. The CDR3 consists of 18 residues. With 0 bases removed from V and 5 bases from J, the gap between germline ends came to 22 bases. From germline, CDR1 is LGHDT and CDR2 YNNKEL (reference sequence). CDR3 in amino acids: CASSQDGGPASSYETQYF. The CDR3 nucleotides are TGTGCCAGCAGCCAAGATGGGGGGCCAGCTTCTTCCTACGAGACCCAGTACTTC.

The chain combines TRBV19 with TRBJ1-5; D ambiguous. Trimming shortened V by 4 bases and J by 0 bases, and 22 bases separated the two germline ends. This CDR3 spans 19 amino acids. From germline, CDR1 is LNHDA and CDR2 SQIVND (reference sequence). CDR3 protein: CASSTPFGGLHYSNQPQHF. Written as DNA, the CDR3 is TGTGCCAGTAGTACACCGTTCGGAGGGTTGCATTATAGCAATCAGCCCCAGCATTTT. The entire variable domain, with the rest obtained from reference TRBV19 and TRBJ1-5, is as follows: DGGITQSPKYLFRKEGQNVTLSCEQNLNHDAMYWYRQDPGQGLRLIYYSQIVNDFQKGDIAEGYSVSREKKESFPLTVTSAQKNPTAFYLCASSTPFGGLHYSNQPQHFGDGTRLSIL.

This clonotype was observed at least ten times. The gene calls are TRBV12-3 or TRBV12-4 and TRBJ1-1; D perhaps matches TRBD1 (5 bases). Trimming shortened V by 4 bases and J by 1 base, and 13 bases separated the two germline ends. This CDR3 is built from 15 residues. CDR3 in DNA: TGTGCCAGCAGTTCGCCAGGGTCCGGGAACACTGAAGCTTTCTTT. Amino acids: CASSSPGSGNTEAFF.

This clonotype was found a few times. This CDR3 reads CASSLSISAQAKNIQYF. CDR3 coding DNA: TGTGCCAGCAGCTTATCCATAAGCGCCCAAGCCAAAAACATTCAGTACTTC. The chain couples TRBV7-2 to TRBJ2-4; D is uncertain. Germline CDR1 is SGHTA and CDR2 is FQGNSA. With 2 bases removed from V and 0 bases from J, the gap between germline ends came to 14 bases. CDR3 length: 17 residues.

This clonotype was detected many times. The chain links TRBV20-1 to TRBJ1-5, with D tentatively TRBD1 (5 bases). CDR1 is DFQATT and CDR2 is SNEGSKA in the germline V gene (reference sequence). Trimming stripped 0 bases from V and 3 bases from J, with 18 bases between. This CDR3 has 17 amino acids. CDR3 sequence reads: CSARDPGAYRNNQPQHF. The CDR3 region has the DNA TGCAGTGCTAGAGATCCCGGGGCGTACAGGAACAATCAGCCCCAGCATTTT.

This clonotype was counted ten times or more. This sequence joins TRBV20-1 and TRBJ2-3, with unresolved D. The germline V and J ends were trimmed by 6 bases and 1 base, with 11 bases remaining between them. Looked up from germline, CDR1 is DFQATT and CDR2 is SNEGSKA (reference sequence). This CDR3 has 13 amino acids. This CDR3 reads CSAPRSGTDTQYF. CDR3 nucleotides: TGCAGTGCCCCCCGAAGCGGCACAGATACGCAGTATTTT.

The table lists this clonotype with many counts. The V gene is TRBV7-9, the J gene TRBJ2-1; tentative D call: TRBD1 (6 bases). The germline V gene encodes CDR1 SEHNR and CDR2 FQNEAQ (reference sequence). Trimming took off 3 bases at V and 6 bases at J, with 9 bases between the two ends. The CDR3 is 13 amino acids. In DNA, the CDR3 is TGTGCCAGCAGCTTCGGACAGATCAATGAGCAGTTCTTC. This gives the protein CASSFGQINEQFF.

This chain joins TRBV11-2 and TRBJ2-3, with D uncertain. Germline V lookup: CDR1 SGHAT, CDR2 FQNNGV. This CDR3 is 14 amino acids long. V lost 2 bases and J 1 base, leaving 7 bases between the germline ends. In DNA form, the CDR3 reads TGTGCCAGCAGCTTATATGGGGGCACAGATACGCAGTATTTT. Translation: CASSLYGGTDTQYF.

This clonotype came up many times. The J gene is TRBJ1-5, the V gene TRBV12-3 or TRBV12-4; the match to TRBD1 covers 9 bases. The CDR3 contains 15 residues. The V segment lost 6 bases and the J segment 4 bases; nucleotides outside the gene matches: 7. As DNA, the CDR3 is TGTGCCAGCAGGCCCGGACAGGGGATTAATCAGCCCCAGCATTTT. Translation gives CASRPGQGINQPQHF.

The table lists this clonotype with many counts. The chain has TRBV10-2 and TRBJ2-7; 10 bases are a match to TRBD2. The CDR3 totals 16 residues. Germline loops: CDR1 WSHSY, CDR2 SAAADI. V lost 2 bases to trimming and J lost 1 base; unmatched junction nucleotides: 5. The CDR3 loop reads CASSEISGGVSYEQYF. The DNA of the CDR3 is TGCGCCAGCAGTGAGATCAGCGGGGGGGTTTCCTACGAGCAGTACTTC.

This clonotype has only a few counts. The J gene is TRBJ2-7, the V gene TRBV11-2, with 10 positions matching TRBD1. The CDR3 spans 14 residues. Germline V gives CDR1 SGHAT, CDR2 FQNNGV. With 5 bases clipped from V and 1 base from J, the junction kept 2 bases outside the gene matches. The CDR3 loop reads CASSDRGLSYEQYF. CDR3 in DNA: TGTGCCAGCAGCGACAGGGGGCTGTCCTACGAGCAGTACTTC.

This clonotype was detected ten times or more. The CDR3 nucleotides are TGCGCCAGCAAAAAGACAGGTGGTTTGGGAATGAACACTGAAGCTTTCTTT. It encodes CASKKTGGLGMNTEAFF. The chain employs TRBV5-1 and TRBJ1-1; D possibly corresponds to TRBD1 (6 bases). The germline CDR1 and CDR2 sequences are SGHRS and YFSETQ. The V gene lost 6 bases and the J gene lost 0 bases, with 21 bases spanning the gap. This CDR3 spans 17 amino acids.

This clonotype was observed many times. The chain links TRBV5-5 to TRBJ1-1; 8 bases fit TRBD1. Germline assignment: CDR1 SGHKS and CDR2 YYEKEE (reference sequence). V dropped 0 bases and J dropped 4; count of bases not matched to a gene: 5. CDR3 length: 15 amino acids. The CDR3 nucleotides read TGTGCCAGCAGCTTGGCGGTACAGGGGGGCACTGAAGCTTTCTTT. Protein sequence: CASSLAVQGGTEAFF.

The rearrangement uses TRBV28 and TRBJ2-1; D unresolved. Trimming took 4 bases from V and 3 from J, leaving 10 bases between them. This CDR3 comprises 14 residues. Germline CDR1 and CDR2: MDHEN and SYDVKM. CDR3 region: CASSSDGFYNEQFF. CDR3 DNA: TGTGCCAGCAGTTCCGACGGGTTCTACAATGAGCAGTTCTTC.

The rearrangement links TRBV20-1 to TRBJ2-3; 7 bases agree with TRBD1. Losses at the gene ends were 6 bases for V and 2 bases for J; bases not matched to a gene: 5. The CDR3 extends over 13 amino acids. Per germline, CDR1 DFQATT and CDR2 SNEGSKA (reference sequence). CDR3 sequence reads: CSALDRATDTQYF. As DNA, the CDR3 is TGCAGTGCGCTAGACAGGGCCACAGATACGCAGTATTTT.

This clonotype was found many times. The chain couples TRBV10-3 to TRBJ2-7; D perhaps matches TRBD2 (5 bases). The length of the CDR3 is 12 residues. Germline CDR1 ENHRY, CDR2 SYGVKD. Trimming removed 11 bases from V and 0 bases from J, with 11 bases in between. The CDR3 here is CAAGGVSYEQYF. DNA for the CDR3: TGTGCCGCGGGTGGGGTCTCCTACGAGCAGTACTTC.

This chain links TRBV15 with TRBJ2-7; no definite D call. V dropped 0 bases and J dropped 3 bases, with 9 bases sitting between them. Germline CDR1 and CDR2: LNHNV and YYDKDF (reference sequence). The CDR3 spans 14 residues. CDR3 loop: CATSRDRRSYEQYF. The CDR3 bases are TGTGCCACCAGCAGAGATAGGCGGAGCTACGAGCAGTACTTC.

This clonotype was recorded a few times. The chain combines TRBV20-1 with TRBJ1-1; TRBD1 matches 7 bases. V lost 6 bases to trimming and J lost 1 base; unmatched junction nucleotides: 8. This CDR3 has 14 residues. Germline values: CDR1 DFQATT, CDR2 SNEGSKA (reference sequence). CDR3 DNA: TGCAGTGCACCGCCCCGGGACAGGAACACTGAAGCTTTCTTT. Protein product: CSAPPRDRNTEAFF.

This clonotype was counted many times. The J gene is TRBJ2-2, the V gene TRBV5-1, with TRBD1 matching 9 bases. The CDR3 spans 19 residues. V trimming: 4 bases; J trimming: 0 bases; junction bases outside the gene matches: 13. CDR1 SGHRS and CDR2 YFSETQ come from the germline V gene. DNA of the CDR3: TGCGCCAGCAGCAGAGTGGGACAGGGTTTGTTGGCGAACACCGGGGAGCTGTTTTTT. Amino acid sequence: CASSRVGQGLLANTGELFF. Variable domain in full (rest from reference TRBV5-1 and TRBJ2-2): KAGVTQTPRYLIKTRGQQVTLSCSPISGHRSVSWYQQTPGQGLQFLFEYFSETQRNKGNFPGRFSGRQFSNSRSEMNVSTLELGDSALYLCASSRVGQGLLANTGELFFGEGSRLTVL.

The V gene is TRBV29-1, the J gene TRBJ1-5, with D perhaps matching TRBD1 (6 bases). Germline CDR1 is SQVTM and CDR2 is ANQGSEA. V was trimmed by 6 bases and J by 7 bases, leaving 13 bases between them. This CDR3 comprises 12 residues. CDR3 sequence reads: CSVGGLGQPQHF. The CDR3 DNA reads as TGCAGCGTGGGGGGGCTAGGGCAGCCCCAGCATTTT.